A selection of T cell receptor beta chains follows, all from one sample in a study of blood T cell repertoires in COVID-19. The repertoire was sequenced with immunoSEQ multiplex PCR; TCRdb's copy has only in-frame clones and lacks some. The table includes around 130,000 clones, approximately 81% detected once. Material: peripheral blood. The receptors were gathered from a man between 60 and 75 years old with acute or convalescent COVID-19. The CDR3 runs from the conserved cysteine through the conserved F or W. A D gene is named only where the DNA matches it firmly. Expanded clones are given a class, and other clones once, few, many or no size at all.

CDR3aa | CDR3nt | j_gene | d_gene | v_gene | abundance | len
CSVGEGYEAFF | TGCAGCGTTGGGGAGGGCTATGAAGCTTTCTTT | TRBJ1-1 | NA | TRBV29-1 | NA | 11
CASSGGDRGINQPQHF | TGTGCCAGCAGTGGAGGCGACAGGGGCATCAATCAGCCCCAGCATTTT | TRBJ1-5 | TRBD1 | TRBV6-6 | once | 16
CAISGGLAYEQYF | TGTGCCATCAGTGGGGGACTAGCCTACGAGCAGTACTTC | TRBJ2-7 | TRBD2 | TRBV10-3 | NA | 13
CASSPIGRATEAFF | TGTGCCAGCTCACCAATTGGCAGGGCCACTGAAGCTTTCTTT | TRBJ1-1 | NA | TRBV18 | NA | 14
CSAGQKETQYF | TGCAGCGCGGGACAGAAAGAGACCCAGTACTTC | TRBJ2-5 | TRBD1 | TRBV29-1 | NA | 11
CSVARNTGELFF | TGCAGCGTTGCCAGGAACACCGGGGAGCTGTTTTTT | TRBJ2-2 | NA | TRBV29-1 | NA | 12
CASSETQGSNQPQHF | TGTGCCAGCAGTGAAACCCAGGGAAGCAATCAGCCCCAGCATTTT | TRBJ1-5 | NA | TRBV6-1 | few | 15
CASSLTSRSTDTQYF | TGTGCCAGCAGTTTAACTAGCCGGAGCACAGATACGCAGTATTTT | TRBJ2-3 | NA | TRBV27 | NA | 15
CASSQDQAGLMNTEAFF | TGTGCCAGCAGCCAAGATCAAGCAGGCCTCATGAACACTGAAGCTTTCTTT | TRBJ1-1 | NA | TRBV4-2 | NA | 17
CASSLMGGRGLKTEAFF | TGTGCCAGCAGCCTCATGGGGGGAAGGGGCTTGAAGACTGAAGCTTTCTTT | TRBJ1-1 | NA | TRBV27 | NA | 17
CASSPGAANEKLFF | TGTGCCAGCTCACCAGGGGCGGCTAATGAAAAACTGTTTTTT | TRBJ1-4 | NA | TRBV18 | NA | 14
CASKSEEVFYGYTF | TGTGCCAGTAAGAGCGAGGAGGTCTTCTATGGCTACACCTTC | TRBJ1-2 | NA | TRBV19 | NA | 14
CASSQAGGPECDEQFF | TGTGCCAGCAGCCAAGCGGGCGGGCCGGAATGCGATGAGCAGTTCTTC | TRBJ2-1 | NA | TRBV21-1 | NA | 16
CASSIRQGETGELFF | TGTGCCAGCTCAATCCGACAGGGGGAAACCGGGGAGCTGTTTTTT | TRBJ2-2 | TRBD1 | TRBV18 | NA | 15
CASSDREAQYSNQPQHF | TGTGCCAGTAGCGACAGAGAAGCTCAATATAGCAATCAGCCCCAGCATTTT | TRBJ1-5 | NA | TRBV19 | NA | 17
CASSLRPSGGDNEQFF | TGTGCCAGCAGCTTAAGGCCTAGCGGGGGGGACAATGAGCAGTTCTTC | TRBJ2-1 | TRBD2 | TRBV7-9 | NA | 16
CASSYRLTGFDNQPQHF | TGTGCCAGCAGTTACCGTCTGACAGGGTTTGACAATCAGCCCCAGCATTTT | TRBJ1-5 | TRBD1 | TRBV6-2/TRBV6-3 | once | 17
CASSSNSYEQYF | TGTGCCAGCAGTTCCAACTCCTACGAGCAGTACTTC | TRBJ2-7 | NA | TRBV27 | medium-sized | 12
CASSLIAGGEQFF | TGTGCCAGCAGCCTGATAGCGGGAGGGGAGCAGTTCTTC | TRBJ2-1 | TRBD2 | TRBV9 | NA | 13
CASSQDISGSTDTQYF | TGTGCCAGCAGCCAAGATATTAGCGGGAGCACAGATACGCAGTATTTT | TRBJ2-3 | TRBD2 | TRBV3-1/TRBV3-2 | NA | 16
CASSTPTVFNYGYTF | TGTGCCAGTAGTACCCCCACTGTTTTTAACTATGGCTACACCTTC | TRBJ1-2 | NA | TRBV19 | NA | 15
CASRAVGGQETQYF | TGTGCCAGTCGGGCCGTTGGCGGGCAAGAGACCCAGTACTTC | TRBJ2-5 | NA | TRBV19 | NA | 14
CASSPPGLITDTQYF | TGTGCCAGCAGCCCGCCAGGACTAATCACAGATACGCAGTATTTT | TRBJ2-3 | NA | TRBV11-2 | few | 15
CASSRGLAGGGRNEQFF | TGTGCCAGCAGCAGAGGACTAGCGGGAGGAGGAAGGAATGAGCAGTTCTTC | TRBJ2-1 | TRBD2 | TRBV7-8 | NA | 17
CASSLAGQGLQYF | TGTGCCAGCAGCTTAGCGGGACAGGGCCTCCAGTACTTC | TRBJ2-7 | TRBD1 | TRBV7-2 | NA | 13
CASNTQGTNTGELFF | TGCGCCAGCAACACACAGGGGACGAACACCGGGGAGCTGTTTTTT | TRBJ2-2 | TRBD1 | TRBV5-1 | NA | 15
CASSSNSGNTIYF | TGTGCCAGCAGTTCCAACTCTGGAAACACCATATATTTT | TRBJ1-3 | NA | TRBV27 | NA | 13
CATSRDYYTNQPQHF | TGTGCCACCAGCAGAGATTACTACACCAACCAGCCCCAGCATTTT | TRBJ1-5 | NA | TRBV15 | NA | 15
CASSQAGATSYNEQFF | TGTGCCAGCAGCCAAGCGGGAGCGACCTCCTACAATGAGCAGTTCTTC | TRBJ2-1 | NA | TRBV4-2 | NA | 16
CASGPGQGSYEQYF | TGTGCTAGTGGCCCGGGACAGGGCTCCTACGAGCAGTACTTC | TRBJ2-7 | TRBD1 | TRBV12-5 | NA | 14
CASSESSLNEQFF | TGCGCCAGCAGTGAGTCGAGCTTGAATGAGCAGTTCTTC | TRBJ2-1 | NA | TRBV10-2 | once | 13
CASTPGTSYNEQFF | TGCGCCAGCACCCCCGGGACATCTTACAATGAGCAGTTCTTC | TRBJ2-1 | NA | TRBV23-1 | NA | 14
CASSQDGTVDNEQFF | TGTGCCAGCAGCCAAGATGGGACAGTAGACAATGAGCAGTTCTTC | TRBJ2-1 | TRBD1 | TRBV4-2 | NA | 15
CASSIRRVTDTQYF | TGTGCCAGTAGTATTCGGCGGGTAACAGATACGCAGTATTTT | TRBJ2-3 | NA | TRBV19 | NA | 14
CASSSTGANSPLHF | TGCGCCAGCAGCTCGACAGGGGCGAATTCACCCCTCCACTTT | TRBJ1-6 | TRBD1 | TRBV5-1 | NA | 14
CASSYSFPGNEQFF | TGTGCCAGCAGTTACTCGTTCCCAGGGAATGAGCAGTTCTTC | TRBJ2-1 | NA | TRBV6-6 | NA | 14
CSVEPVGQGVYGYTF | TGCAGCGTTGAACCGGTGGGACAGGGGGTCTATGGCTACACCTTC | TRBJ1-2 | TRBD1 | TRBV29-1 | NA | 15
CASSIGGRNTQYF | TGTGCCAGTAGTATCGGCGGTCGGAATACGCAGTATTTT | TRBJ2-3 | NA | TRBV19 | NA | 13
CASSFLTGVSGYTF | TGTGCCAGCAGTTTCCTGACAGGGGTGAGCGGCTACACCTTC | TRBJ1-2 | TRBD1 | TRBV28 | NA | 14
CASSRQGSSYEQYF | TGTGCCAGCAGTCGCCAGGGGTCTTCCTACGAGCAGTACTTC | TRBJ2-7 | NA | TRBV27 | NA | 14
CATSSSKGREGRTGELFF | TGTGCCACCAGCAGCTCTAAGGGGCGGGAGGGCCGAACCGGGGAGCTGTTTTTT | TRBJ2-2 | TRBD2 | TRBV15 | NA | 18
CASSFSSGGGGSPLHF | TGTGCCAGCAGCTTCTCGTCCGGGGGGGGAGGATCACCCCTCCACTTT | TRBJ1-6 | NA | TRBV2 | NA | 16